Shown below are 17 T cell receptor beta chains from a single sample sequenced in a study of graft-versus-host responses after intestinal transplantation. Produced via immunoSEQ multiplex PCR; TCRdb's table is partial and in-frame only. The table has some 120,000 clones, more than 80% seen once. What these receptors recognize is not known. The material was unstimulated CD4+ T cells sorted from spleen or lymph node cells, obtained before transplant. These receptors were obtained from a human donor who was the organ donor for an intestinal transplant.

This clone was recorded once. The genes are TRBV9 and TRBJ2-3, with D possibly TRBD1 on 6 matching bases. This CDR3 is built from 15 residues. V was pared by 1 base and J by 2 bases, with 11 bases between. In germline, CDR1 is SGDLS, CDR2 YYNGEE. CDR3 DNA sequence: TGTGCCAGCAGCGTAAACAGGGACCCCACAGATACGCAGTATTTT. Translated, it gives CASSVNRDPTDTQYF.

The V gene is TRBV30, the J gene TRBJ1-5; D possibly corresponds to TRBD1 (5 bases). The CDR3 contains 15 residues. Germline V CDR1 and CDR2: GTSNPN, SVGIG (reference sequence). V was pared by 0 bases and J by 2 bases, with 11 bases between. The CDR3: CAWSVSRVGNQPQHF. CDR3 nucleotides: TGTGCCTGGAGTGTAAGCAGGGTGGGCAATCAGCCCCAGCATTTT.

V and J are TRBV6-1 and TRBJ2-7; the match to TRBD1 covers 11 bases. The CDR3 sequence is 14 residues long. J was trimmed by 3 bases and V by 6 bases; bases with no gene match: 4. Germline V CDR1 and CDR2: MNHNS, SASEGT. The CDR3 region has the DNA TGTGCCAGCAGGTGGGGACAGGGGGTCTACGAGCAGTACTTC. This codes for CASRWGQGVYEQYF.

This clone occurred a few times. V is TRBV5-4 and J is TRBJ1-3; D possibly corresponds to TRBD1 (6 bases). In germline, CDR1 is SGHNT, CDR2 YYREEE (reference sequence). The CDR3 has 14 residues. Trimming took 3 bases from V and 3 from J, leaving 10 bases between them. CDR3 residues: CASSSTGGGNTIYF. The CDR3 coding sequence is TGTGCCAGCAGCTCGACAGGTGGTGGAAACACCATATATTTT.

The chain is built from TRBV7-6 and TRBJ2-1; D possibly uses TRBD1 or TRBD2 (5 bases each). This CDR3 is 15 amino acids long. Germline assignment: CDR1 SGHVS and CDR2 FNYEAQ. Trimming shortened V by 4 bases and J by 5 bases, and 15 bases separated the two germline ends. CDR3 bases: TGTGCCAGCAGCTGGGACCTGACTGGGAACAATGAGCAGTTCTTC. This encodes CASSWDLTGNNEQFF.

The rearrangement links TRBV6-5 to TRBJ1-4, with D possibly matching TRBD1 (5 bases). The CDR3 has 13 amino acids. CDR1 and CDR2 (germline): MNHEY, SVGAGI. The V end was cut by 6 bases, the J end by 4 bases, with 9 bases between. This CDR3 is CASRGLLNEKLFF. CDR3 bases: TGTGCCAGCAGGGGACTCCTTAATGAAAAACTGTTTTTT.

V usage is TRBV4-2 and J usage is TRBJ2-2, with 11 bases lining up with TRBD2. CDR3 length: 19 residues. Germline values: CDR1 LGHNA, CDR2 YNFKEQ. The V segment lost 4 bases and the J segment 5 bases; nucleotides outside the gene matches: 15. The CDR3 region has the DNA TGTGCCAGCAGCCGCCGGCCCAGCCGCGGGACTAGCGGTACCGGGGAGCTGTTTTTT. Amino acids: CASSRRPSRGTSGTGELFF.

The count of this clone is one. The chain links TRBV29-1 to TRBJ2-5; the D gene is possibly TRBD2 (5 bases). The V gene's germline CDR1 is SQVTM and CDR2 ANQGSEA. CDR3 length: 13 amino acids. The V end was cut by 3 bases, the J end by 3 bases, with 11 bases between. CDR3 DNA sequence: TGCAGCGTTGATGGGAGAGATGAAGAGACCCAGTACTTC. Its translation is CSVDGRDEETQYF.

A few counts support this clone. Different DNA sequences within this sample yield the same CDR3. The chain joins TRBV18 to TRBJ2-3; D unresolved. The CDR3 is 12 residues long. Deletions cut 2 bases from V and 5 bases from J, with 5 bases between. The germline gives CDR1 KGHSH, CDR2 LQKENI. The CDR3 region has the DNA TGTGCCAGCTCACCAGGCTTAGATACGCAGTATTTT. Translating it yields CASSPGLDTQYF.

The genes are TRBV28 and TRBJ1-1; D is possibly TRBD1 (6 bases). V dropped 2 bases and J dropped 0 bases, with 10 bases sitting between them. The CDR3 has 15 residues. Looked up from germline, CDR1 is MDHEN and CDR2 is SYDVKM. Written as DNA, the CDR3 is TGTGCCAGCAGTTTAAGGGGGACCATGAACACTGAAGCTTTCTTT. Encoded protein: CASSLRGTMNTEAFF. Full variable domain (rest looked up from reference TRBV28 and TRBJ1-1): DVKVTQSSRYLVKRTGEKVFLECVQDMDHENMFWYRQDPGLGLRLIYFSYDVKMKEKGDIPEGYSVSREKKERFSLILESASTNQTSMYLCASSLRGTMNTEAFFGQGTRLTVV.

The J gene is TRBJ1-1, the V gene TRBV6-6; no clear D. Trimming left V 5 bases short and J 6 bases short, with 7 bases between. Per the germline V gene, CDR1 is MNHNY and CDR2 is SVGAGI (reference sequence). This CDR3 spans 11 amino acids. CDR3 protein: CASSPAAEAFF. In nucleotides, the CDR3 is TGTGCCAGCAGTCCAGCCGCTGAAGCTTTCTTT.

This rearrangement joins TRBV25-1 to TRBJ1-3; a possible D gene is TRBD1 (5 bases). The length of the CDR3 is 14 residues. The germline V gene has CDR1 MGHDK and CDR2 SYGVNS. Trimming removed 4 bases at V and 4 bases at J, with 11 bases between. The CDR3 coding sequence is TGTGCCAGCAGTGGACAGCCTAGGGGAAACACCATATATTTT. Its protein product is CASSGQPRGNTIYF.

This clone has only one observation. The V and J genes are TRBV11-2 and TRBJ2-1; D perhaps matches TRBD1 (6 bases). CDR3 length equals 18 residues. Looked up from germline, CDR1 is SGHAT and CDR2 is FQNNGV. Between the trimmed V and J ends, which lost 5 bases and 7 bases, there was a span of 27 bases. The DNA for the CDR3 is TGTGCCAGCAGCCAAGCGCCGGGACACCGATTTTTGGGTAATGAGCAGTTCTTC. Translating it yields CASSQAPGHRFLGNEQFF. The whole variable domain, remainder taken from reference TRBV11-2 and TRBJ2-1, is EAGVAQSPRYKIIEKRQSVAFWCNPISGHATLYWYQQILGQGPKLLIQFQNNGVVDDSQLPKDRFSAERLKGVDSTLKIQPAKLEDSAVYLCASSQAPGHRFLGNEQFFGPGTRLTVL.

The genes are TRBV5-4 and TRBJ2-7; 8 bases map to TRBD2. J lost 0 bases, V lost 0 bases, and 8 bases had no gene match. The length of the CDR3 is 17 residues. Germline values: CDR1 SGHNT, CDR2 YYREEE (reference sequence). CDR3 nucleotide sequence: TGTGCCAGCAGCTTGGCCCGGGGTAGCGGGACCTCCTACGAGCAGTACTTC. Encoded protein: CASSLARGSGTSYEQYF.

CDR3 nucleotides: TGTGCCAGCAGCCTTGGACAGGATCGAGGCTACACCTTC. Protein product: CASSLGQDRGYTF. The chain employs TRBV5-4 and TRBJ1-2, with 7 bases that match TRBD1. Trimming cost V 4 bases and J 8 bases; bases outside gene matches: 8. Germline CDR1 reads SGHNT; CDR2 reads YYREEE (reference sequence). The CDR3 consists of 13 residues. The full variable domain, completed using reference TRBV5-4 and TRBJ1-2, is ETGVTQSPTHLIKTRGQQVTLRCSSQSGHNTVSWYQQALGQGPQFIFQYYREEENGRGNFPPRFSGLQFPNYSSELNVNALELDDSALYLCASSLGQDRGYTFGSGTRLTVV.

The rearrangement uses TRBV16 and TRBJ2-7; no clear D. Germline V CDR1 and CDR2: KGHSY, FQNENV. The V end was cut by 2 bases, the J end by 2 bases, with 4 bases between. CDR3 size: 12 residues. CDR3 sequence reads: CASSQQAYEQYF. Here the CDR3 DNA reads TGTGCCAGCAGCCAACAGGCCTACGAGCAGTACTTC.

The chain couples TRBV6-5 to TRBJ2-7; D could derive from TRBD1 or TRBD2 (5 bases each). From germline, CDR1 is MNHEY and CDR2 SVGAGI. The germline V and J ends were trimmed by 2 bases and 3 bases, with 11 bases remaining between them. The CDR3 is 14 amino acids. The CDR3 sequence is CASSYPGPNYEQYF. The CDR3 DNA sequence: TGTGCCAGCAGTTACCCGGGACCAAACTACGAGCAGTACTTC.